The 2 T cell receptor beta chains below were found in one sample sequenced in a study of T cells in Graves' hyperthyroidism and ophthalmopathy. TCR beta CDR3 regions were amplified from RNA. The HTBI set primed first-round TCR CDR3 RT-PCR. Each CDR3 protein gets one entry after TCRdb re-called the multiplex PCR reads with MiXCR. This repertoire shows more than 550,000 distinct CDR3 sequences, 15% to 20% found once; its top ten account for less than 20%. The material sequenced was blood. These receptors all come from a man aged 50 to 60 with Graves' hyperthyroidism.

This clonotype occurred a few times. The chain joins TRBV3-1 to TRBJ2-7; 7 bases map to TRBD1. The J segment lost 0 bases and the V segment lost 5 bases, leaving 1 base of the junction unmatched. CDR3 size: 13 residues. Germline CDR1 is LGHDT and CDR2 is YNNKEL (reference sequence). The CDR3 loop is CASSDRVSYEQYF. The DNA of the CDR3 is TGTGCCAGCAGCGACAGGGTCTCCTACGAGCAGTACTTC.

The chain carries TRBV7-9 and TRBJ2-7; D is possibly TRBD2 (5 bases). The germline gives CDR1 SEHNR, CDR2 FQNEAQ (reference sequence). V lost 4 bases and J 3 bases, leaving 19 bases between the germline ends. The CDR3 covers 16 residues. This CDR3 reads CASSSGVRSAYYEQYF. The CDR3 nucleotides are TGTGCCAGCAGCTCCGGGGTTCGGAGCGCTTACTACGAGCAGTACTTC.